This T cell receptor beta chain was identified during a study of cytomegalovirus exposure and HLA in healthy donors. Germline assignment: CDR1 MDHEN and CDR2 SYDVKM. This CDR3 is 13 amino acids long. Trimming pared 6 bases from V and 3 bases from J, leaving 11 bases between. PCR employed 60 Vbeta and 13 Jbeta primers. Only in-frame clones appear in the TCRdb table, and some are missing; sequencing was by immunoSEQ multiplex PCR. The data hold almost 200,000 clones, with 70% to 80% observed a single time. The origin of this receptor is a male donor in good health and CMV-seropositive. V is TRBV28 and J is TRBJ1-1, with a weak D call TRBD1 (6 bases). What was sequenced was PBMCs. CDR3 protein: CASSDTGYTEAFF. DNA for the CDR3: TGTGCCAGCAGCGATACAGGGTACACTGAAGCTTTCTTT.